This T cell receptor (beta chain) was sequenced for a study of HIV-infected children after antiretroviral therapy interruption. About the study: Children had CD4+ above 500, viral load below 50 copies/ml, either treatment arm. Recorded EBV and CMV exposure existed for most children. Samples from the continuous-treatment group were taken at weeks 0, 48 and 150. Study outcomes and limitations: Some non-naive CD45RA+ T cells might be present among sorted naive cells.

A 3' RACE protocol on RNA, with unique molecular identifiers, produced the TCR library. Each CDR3 protein is one row after TCRdb ran MiXCR on the 3' RACE reads. The repertoire consists of tens of thousands of distinct CDR3 sequences, with roughly 4% occurring once and the leading ten covering approximately 0.7%. With V trimmed by 4 bases and J by 4 bases, 9 bases remained unmatched. In germline, CDR1 is MNHEY, CDR2 SMNVEV (reference sequence). This CDR3 has 15 residues. The sample holds many counts of this clonotype. Its antigen remains unidentified. Treatment meaning: PENTA 11 planned treatment interruption arm or continuous ART arm.

Material: CD45RA+ CD4+ T cells from PBMCs, pooled from several time points, obtained from a donor given antiretroviral therapy, either interrupted or continuous. As to subset: naive CD4+ CD45RA+ CD45RO- T cells. This chain connects TRBV27 to TRBJ1-1; 7 bases line up with TRBD1. This clonotype was sampled from a pool of human donors with HIV. The CDR3 sequence: CASSSSPTGRTEAFF. CDR3 bases: TGTGCCAGCAGTTCTTCCCCGACAGGGCGCACTGAAGCTTTCTTT.